Following are 5 T cell receptor beta chains from one sample sequenced in a study of blood T cell repertoires in COVID-19. Measured with immunoSEQ multiplex PCR; TCRdb has only the in-frame clones, and not every one. The table has about 220,000 clones, under 90% seen once. Sequenced sample: peripheral blood. The receptors shown here come from an older woman who had recovered from COVID-19.

The CDR3 DNA is TGCGCCAGCAGCTGGTACACTAGCGGGGGGGGCTACGAGCAGTACTTC. This sequence encodes CASSWYTSGGGYEQYF. The rearrangement joins TRBV5-1 to TRBJ2-7; 13 positions agree with TRBD2. Germline CDR1 and CDR2: SGHRS and YFSETQ. The V gene end was trimmed by 3 bases and the J gene end by 3 bases; junction bases not matched to a gene: 6. This CDR3 is built from 16 residues.

The chain employs TRBV7-9 and TRBJ2-2, with D possibly being TRBD1 (5 bases). In germline, CDR1 is SEHNR, CDR2 FQNEAQ (reference sequence). CDR3 length: 15 residues. Between the trimmed V and J ends, which lost 5 bases and 4 bases, there was a span of 14 bases. The CDR3 here is CASSPDSRATGELFF. The CDR3 DNA is TGTGCCAGCAGCCCTGACTCCAGGGCCACCGGGGAGCTGTTTTTT. The complete variable domain, with remaining parts taken from reference TRBV7-9 and TRBJ2-2, reads DTGVSQNPRHKITKRGQNVTFRCDPISEHNRLYWYRQTLGQGPEFLTYFQNEAQLEKSRLLSDRFSAERPKGSFSTLEIQRTEQGDSAMYLCASSPDSRATGELFFGEGSRLTVL.

This clone was seen only once. This sequence joins TRBV7-2 and TRBJ1-3; D ambiguous. This CDR3 region has 17 residues. V lost 0 bases and J 4 bases, leaving 16 bases between the germline ends. Germline V gene sequence: CDR1 SGHTA, CDR2 FQGNSA. The CDR3 here is CASSLAPSRRRGNTIYF. CDR3 in DNA: TGTGCCAGCAGCTTAGCACCCTCCCGCCGGAGAGGAAACACCATATATTTT.

The chain joins TRBV7-9 to TRBJ1-1; D may be TRBD1 (5 bases). Per the germline V gene, CDR1 is SEHNR and CDR2 is FQNEAQ (reference sequence). Trimming left V 6 bases short and J 5 bases short, with 10 bases between. The CDR3 is 12 residues long. CDR3 region: CASRPGGTEAFF. The CDR3 DNA sequence: TGTGCCAGCAGACCTGGGGGGACTGAAGCTTTCTTT.

The CDR3 bases are TGTGCCTGGAGGGCGGGGCTACAAGAGACCCAGTACTTC. Protein sequence: CAWRAGLQETQYF. The V gene is TRBV30, the J gene TRBJ2-5, with D perhaps matching TRBD2 (6 bases). Trimming removed 3 bases at V and 2 bases at J, with 10 bases between. Germline lookup yields CDR1 GTSNPN and CDR2 SVGIG (reference sequence). This CDR3 is 13 amino acids long.